This TCR beta chain came from a study of tumor-infiltrating lymphocytes in primary liver carcinoma. Priming with a constant-region primer yielded TCR beta cDNA from 450 to 600 ng total RNA. Libraries covering TCR beta were generated through three nested multiplex PCR rounds (using a slightly modified ARM-PCR). Both of the initial two PCR rounds ran for around 9 cycles and employed TRBV1-TRBV30 forward primers alongside a C-beta reverse primer. TCRdb re-called the multiplex PCR reads with MiXCR, one entry per CDR3 protein. The top ten clones hold around 25% of a sample with about 54,000 distinct CDR3 sequences, 70% to 85% of them seen once. Remarks on this clonotype: The antigen is unknown. At one end, the junction sequence differs from germline, possibly due to a read error.

The CDR3 sequence is 15 residues long. Co-extracting RNA and DNA was done with roughly 17-33 mg of unsorted bulk tissue as input. Chronic HBV infection was present, with no prior treatment. Each tumor had five separate regions sampled. Overall study results and limits: Tumor tissue displayed a significantly greater top-250-clone fraction than blood (p = 0.039).

The sample taken for sequencing was liver tumor tissue from sampling region 2. Subset: tumor region T2, inferior pole. The clonotype originates from a man between 40 and 49 years old with primary liver carcinoma and hepatitis B virus infection. J is TRBJ2-1 and V is TRBV12-3 or TRBV12-4; 7 bases fit TRBD1. CDR3 coding DNA: TGTGCCAGCAATTATGGCAGGGGGAACTACATTGAGCAGTTCTTC. Translation gives CASNYGRGNYIEQFF.